A selection of T cell receptor beta chains follows, all from one sample in a study of tumor-infiltrating lymphocytes in oesophageal squamous cell carcinoma. TCRdb reprocessed the PCR reads with MiXCR, giving one entry per CDR3 protein. Here the sample spans around 14,000 distinct CDR3 sequences, 40% to 65% being singletons. Specimen: esophageal tumor tissue. The receptors here all came from a male donor with esophageal squamous cell carcinoma. Each CDR3 is given with its conserved first and last residue. D genes are given only for firm matches. Clone sizes are given selectively: once, few, many, or a class where the clone is expanded.

>TRBJ2-3|TRBD2|few|TRBV7-6
CASSLGLAGGQVTDTQYF
TGTGCCAGCAGCCTCGGACTAGCGGGAGGGCAAGTCACAGATACGCAGTATTTT
>TRBJ1-3|.|few|TRBV12-3/TRBV12-4
CASSLEVALGNTIYF
TGTGCCAGCAGTTTAGAGGTGGCCCTGGGAAACACCATATATTTT
>TRBJ2-3|TRBD2|few|TRBV7-6
CASSTASGGGTDTQYF
TGTGCCAGCAGCACCGCTAGCGGGGGAGGCACAGATACGCAGTATTTT
>TRBJ2-2|.|few|TRBV19
CASSIDVLWQINTGELFF
TGTGCCAGTAGTATAGATGTCTTGTGGCAGATTAACACCGGGGAGCTGTTTTTT
>TRBJ2-7|TRBD1|.|TRBV6-1
CASSEPGQGTYEQYF
TGTGCCAGCAGTGAACCGGGACAGGGGACCTACGAGCAGTACTTC
>TRBJ2-7|TRBD2|.|TRBV7-2
CASSRRGLAISTDTQYF
TGTGCCAGCAGCAGACGTGGACTAGCAATTTCCACAGATACGCAGTACTTC
>TRBJ2-7|TRBD2|.|TRBV7-6
CASSLPPAGGGYEQYF
TGTGCCAGCAGCCTACCTCCAGCGGGAGGTGGGTACGAGCAGTACTTC
>TRBJ1-5|.|.|TRBV12-3/TRBV12-4
CASSLVGFGNQPQHF
TGTGCCAGCAGTTTAGTAGGGTTTGGCAATCAGCCCCAGCATTTT
>TRBJ2-5|.|medium-sized|TRBV6-1
CASSGVSQETQYF
TGTGCCAGCAGTGGGGTATCCCAAGAGACCCAGTACTTC
>TRBJ2-5|.|medium-sized|TRBV10-2
CASSESRQLMETQYF
TGCGCCAGCAGTGAATCGCGGCAGCTGATGGAGACCCAGTACTTC
>TRBJ2-6|.|.|TRBV10-3
CAIERGSGANVLTF
TGTGCCATCGAACGGGGCTCTGGGGCCAACGTCCTGACTTTC
>TRBJ2-1|TRBD2|.|TRBV7-3
CASVRSSGSYNEQFF
TGTGCCAGCGTCCGATCTAGCGGGAGCTACAATGAGCAGTTCTTC
>TRBJ2-1|.|few|TRBV11-1
CASSRTGTNNYNEQFF
TGTGCCAGCAGCCGTACCGGGACAAATAACTACAATGAGCAGTTCTTC
>TRBJ2-1|TRBD2|.|TRBV7-3
CASSPTSGANEQFF
TGTGCCAGCAGCCCGACTAGCGGGGCCAATGAGCAGTTCTTC
>TRBJ2-5|TRBD1|.|TRBV7-9
CASSHAGGAGTQYF
TGTGCTAGCAGCCACGCAGGGGGTGCAGGGACCCAGTACTTC
>TRBJ2-1|TRBD2|once|TRBV7-3
CASSSTGTSGIFWNEQFF
TGTGCCAGCAGCTCAACCGGGACTAGCGGGATCTTCTGGAATGAGCAGTTCTTC
>TRBJ2-4|.|.|TRBV7-4
CASSLEITKNIQYF
TGTGCCAGCAGCTTAGAAATAACCAAAAACATTCAGTACTTC
>TRBJ2-3|TRBD2|few|TRBV7-2
CASSLGGLAGGMSSTDTQYF
TGTGCCAGCAGCCTGGGGGGACTAGCGGGGGGCATGAGTAGCACAGATACGCAGTATTTT
>TRBJ1-2|.|.|TRBV7-2
CASSFAALYGYTF
TGTGCCAGCAGCTTTGCAGCCCTCTATGGCTACACCTTC